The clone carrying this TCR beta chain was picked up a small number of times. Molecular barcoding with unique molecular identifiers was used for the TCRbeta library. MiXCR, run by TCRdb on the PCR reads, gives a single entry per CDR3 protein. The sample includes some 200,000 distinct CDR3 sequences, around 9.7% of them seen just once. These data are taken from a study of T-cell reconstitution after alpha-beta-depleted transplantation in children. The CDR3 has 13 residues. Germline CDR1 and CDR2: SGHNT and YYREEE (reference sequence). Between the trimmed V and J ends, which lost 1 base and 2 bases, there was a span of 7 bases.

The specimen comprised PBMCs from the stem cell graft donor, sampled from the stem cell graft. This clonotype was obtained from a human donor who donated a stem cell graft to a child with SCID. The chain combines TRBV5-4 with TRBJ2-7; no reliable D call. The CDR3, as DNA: TGTGCCAGCAGCTTGCTAGGCCCCTACGAGCAGTACTTC. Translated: CASSLLGPYEQYF.